This passage covers 26 T cell receptor beta chains from one sample sequenced in a study of blood T cell repertoires in COVID-19. The method was immunoSEQ multiplex PCR; TCRdb's version includes in-frame clones alone and lacks a portion of them. The sample records nearly 90,000 clones, roughly 78% being singletons. The sample consisted of peripheral blood. The receptors here all came from a woman older than 75 with acute or convalescent COVID-19.

The chain has TRBV14 and TRBJ2-7, with 7 bases identical to TRBD1. The germline V gene has CDR1 SGHDN and CDR2 FVKESK. The V gene end was trimmed by 0 bases and the J gene end by 2 bases; junction bases not matched to a gene: 16. The CDR3 is 19 residues long. CDR3 protein: CASSQDHFEDRDRPYEQYF. CDR3 nucleotides: TGTGCCAGCAGCCAAGATCATTTTGAGGACCGGGACAGACCCTACGAGCAGTACTTC.

V gene TRBV4-3 combines with J gene TRBJ1-4; D gene unclear. V was trimmed by 6 bases and J by 8 bases, leaving 13 bases between them. Germline loops: CDR1 LGHNA, CDR2 YSLEER. The CDR3 extends over 13 amino acids. This CDR3 is CASRDPGKEKLFF. For the CDR3, the DNA is TGCGCCAGCAGAGACCCCGGGAAGGAAAAACTGTTTTTT.

The V and J genes are TRBV18 and TRBJ2-3, with 10 bases identical to TRBD1. Germline V gives CDR1 KGHSH, CDR2 LQKENI. The junction had 11 bases not matched to a gene; V was cut back by 5 bases and J by 6 bases. There are 16 residues in the CDR3. CDR3 region: CASSFLRDRGIDTQYF. The CDR3 nucleotides read TGTGCCAGCTCATTCCTCCGGGACAGGGGTATTGATACGCAGTATTTT. Full variable domain (outside the CDR3, taken from reference TRBV18 and TRBJ2-3): NAGVMQNPRHLVRRRGQEARLRCSPMKGHSHVYWYRQLPEEGLKFMVYLQKENIIDESGMPKERFSAEFPKEGPSILRIQQVVRGDSAAYFCASSFLRDRGIDTQYFGPGTRLTVL.

The V gene is TRBV5-1, the J gene TRBJ1-1; D not resolved. Trimming cost V 0 bases and J 8 bases, with 11 bases left between them. This CDR3 region has 13 residues. CDR1 and CDR2 (germline): SGHRS, YFSETQ. The CDR3: CASSLDSYSEAFF. The CDR3 DNA reads as TGCGCCAGCAGCTTGGATTCGTACAGCGAAGCTTTCTTT.

This clone was picked up a small number of times. The gene calls are TRBV4-2 and TRBJ2-2; 9 bases match TRBD2. This CDR3 is built from 17 residues. V lost 0 bases and J lost 5; bases outside the gene matches: 7. The V gene's germline CDR1 is LGHNA and CDR2 YNFKEQ. Here the CDR3 reads CASSQDGIAGVTGELFF. The CDR3 DNA reads as TGTGCCAGCAGCCAAGATGGAATAGCGGGGGTTACCGGGGAGCTGTTTTTT.

V and J are TRBV5-1 and TRBJ1-1, with a possible D match to TRBD1 (5 bases). The CDR3 length is 14 residues. Germline V gives CDR1 SGHRS, CDR2 YFSETQ. V was pared by 0 bases and J by 5 bases, with 11 bases between. The CDR3: CASSLALGRTEAFF. The CDR3 nucleotides read TGCGCCAGCAGCTTGGCCCTGGGGCGGACTGAAGCTTTCTTT. Variable domain in full (rest from reference TRBV5-1 and TRBJ1-1): KAGVTQTPRYLIKTRGQQVTLSCSPISGHRSVSWYQQTPGQGLQFLFEYFSETQRNKGNFPGRFSGRQFSNSRSEMNVSTLELGDSALYLCASSLALGRTEAFFGQGTRLTVV.

The gene calls are TRBV5-6 and TRBJ2-1; a weak D match, TRBD1 (6 bases). The germline V gene has CDR1 SGHDT and CDR2 YYEEEE. The CDR3 covers 15 residues. The V end was cut by 2 bases, the J end by 3 bases, with 12 bases between. CDR3 in amino acids: CASSFGTLVYNEQFF. The CDR3 DNA follows: TGTGCCAGCAGCTTTGGGACATTGGTCTACAATGAGCAGTTCTTC. Full variable domain (outside the CDR3, taken from reference TRBV5-6 and TRBJ2-1): DAGVTQSPTHLIKTRGQQVTLRCSPKSGHDTVSWYQQALGQGPQFIFQYYEEEERQRGNFPDRFSGHQFPNYSSELNVNALLLGDSALYLCASSFGTLVYNEQFFGPGTRLTVL.

The rearrangement uses TRBV29-1 and TRBJ2-3, with a possible D match to TRBD2 (5 bases). The CDR3 runs 13 residues. V shed 6 bases and J shed 1 base, with 11 bases lying between them. Germline lookup yields CDR1 SQVTM and CDR2 ANQGSEA. For the CDR3, the DNA is TGCAGCGTCCGTGGAGGAGGCACAGATACGCAGTATTTT. Protein product: CSVRGGGTDTQYF.

The chain uses TRBV2 and TRBJ2-3; TRBD2 might be the D (5 bases). The V end lost 6 bases, the J end lost 4 bases, and 8 bases lay between the germline ends. CDR1 is SNHLY and CDR2 is FYNNEI in the germline V gene. The CDR3 length is 12 residues. The CDR3 region is CASRRAADTQYF. The CDR3 DNA sequence: TGTGCCAGCAGGAGGGCGGCAGATACGCAGTATTTT. The complete variable domain, with remaining parts taken from reference TRBV2 and TRBJ2-3, reads EPEVTQTPSHQVTQMGQEVILRCVPISNHLYFYWYRQILGQKVEFLVSFYNNEISEKSEIFDDQFSVERPDGSNFTLKIRSTKLEDSAMYFCASRRAADTQYFGPGTRLTVL.

The table lists this clone with a few counts. The chain has TRBV19 and TRBJ1-1; D may be TRBD1 (6 bases). The V end was cut by 5 bases, the J end by 0 bases, with 7 bases between. CDR1 and CDR2 from the germline V gene are LNHDA and SQIVND (reference sequence). This CDR3 is built from 13 residues. The chain's CDR3 is CASSDRMNTEAFF. CDR3 DNA: TGTGCCAGTAGTGACAGGATGAACACTGAAGCTTTCTTT.

For the CDR3, the DNA is TGTGCCAGCAGCCGGGTCGGTTTGGTGAACACTGAAGCTTTCTTT. Encoded protein: CASSRVGLVNTEAFF. The rearrangement joins TRBV7-6 to TRBJ1-1; D not certain. Germline CDR1 and CDR2: SGHVS and FNYEAQ. This CDR3 is built from 15 residues. The V end was cut by 5 bases, the J end by 0 bases, with 13 bases between.

The chain recombines TRBV9 with TRBJ2-1; 12 nucleotides agree with TRBD2. Germline assignment: CDR1 SGDLS and CDR2 YYNGEE. This CDR3 region has 17 residues. Trimming cost V 0 bases and J 4 bases; bases outside gene matches: 5. The CDR3 nucleotides read TGTGCCAGCAGCGTAGATCTTGGACTAGCGGGGTACAATGAGCAGTTCTTC. It encodes CASSVDLGLAGYNEQFF.

This clone was seen a handful of times. This chain joins TRBV5-4 and TRBJ1-2; D uncertain. CDR1 and CDR2 from the germline V gene are SGHNT and YYREEE (reference sequence). With 4 bases removed from V and 1 base from J, the gap between germline ends came to 5 bases. CDR3 size: 12 residues. In DNA form, the CDR3 reads TGTGCCAGCAGCCCTAATAACTATGGCTACACCTTC. This translates into CASSPNNYGYTF. Looking up the rest from reference TRBV5-4 and TRBJ1-2 gives the full variable domain: ETGVTQSPTHLIKTRGQQVTLRCSSQSGHNTVSWYQQALGQGPQFIFQYYREEENGRGNFPPRFSGLQFPNYSSELNVNALELDDSALYLCASSPNNYGYTFGSGTRLTVV.

The chain has TRBV28 and TRBJ2-7, with D uncertain. Deletions cut 3 bases from V and 4 bases from J, with 7 bases between. Germline CDR1 reads MDHEN; CDR2 reads SYDVKM. The CDR3 runs 12 residues. The CDR3 nucleotides read TGTGCCAGCAGTTTCTACCCTTACGAGCAGTACTTC. Translation: CASSFYPYEQYF.

The gene calls are TRBV28 and TRBJ1-4; TRBD1 matches at 9 bases. V shed 4 bases, J shed 7 bases, and the junction held 13 bases outside the gene matches. Germline-derived CDR1 and CDR2 are MDHEN and SYDVKM. This CDR3 has 17 amino acids. The CDR3 loop reads CASSSTTGGVGGEKLFF. CDR3 DNA sequence: TGTGCCAGCAGTTCGACTACAGGGGGCGTGGGGGGTGAAAAACTGTTTTTT.

This clone was picked up a small number of times. In DNA form, the CDR3 reads TGCGCCAGCAGCTTGACCAGTCCTGAAGAGACCCAGTACTTC. This codes for CASSLTSPEETQYF. This sequence joins TRBV5-1 and TRBJ2-5; D remains unclear. The CDR3 has 14 amino acids. CDR1 is SGHRS and CDR2 is YFSETQ in the germline V gene. Trimming removed 1 base at V and 3 bases at J, with 10 bases between.

This clone was counted a few times. The chain links TRBV3-1 (or the pseudogene TRBV3-2) to TRBJ2-5; 13 bases are a match to TRBD2. V was pared by 4 bases and J by 2 bases, with 7 bases of the junction left unmatched. CDR1 is LGHDT, CDR2 YNNKEL, per germline (reference sequence). This CDR3 has 17 residues. The chain's CDR3 is CASSLLGLAGLQETQYF. The CDR3 DNA follows: TGTGCCAGCAGCCTTCTGGGACTAGCGGGGCTACAAGAGACCCAGTACTTC.

The chain links TRBV12-3 or TRBV12-4 to TRBJ1-1; D is uncertain. The V end lost 3 bases, the J end lost 3 bases, and 5 bases lay between the germline ends. The CDR3 sequence is 12 residues long. CDR3 in DNA: TGTGCCAGCAGTTTTTCGGACACTGAAGCTTTCTTT. It is translated as CASSFSDTEAFF.

This chain links TRBV7-2 with TRBJ1-1; 7 nucleotides line up with TRBD1. Per the germline V gene, CDR1 is SGHTA and CDR2 is FQGNSA. The CDR3 consists of 11 residues. The ends lost 5 bases at V and 11 bases at J; junction bases unmatched: 5. CDR3 coding DNA: TGTGCCAGCAGCCTCAGGGGGACCGCTTTCTTT. It is translated as CASSLRGTAFF.

The chain uses TRBV2 and TRBJ2-1; a possible D gene is TRBD2 (5 bases). Looked up from germline, CDR1 is SNHLY and CDR2 is FYNNEI. This CDR3 has 13 residues. V was pared by 6 bases and J by 2 bases, with 8 bases between. The CDR3 protein is CASSGLAYNEQFF. The DNA for the CDR3 is TGTGCCAGCAGCGGACTGGCCTACAATGAGCAGTTCTTC.

V usage is TRBV29-1 and J usage is TRBJ1-1; TRBD1 aligns across 11 bases. The CDR3 runs 15 residues. The germline V gene encodes CDR1 SQVTM and CDR2 ANQGSEA. V dropped 5 bases and J dropped 0; count of bases not matched to a gene: 5. This CDR3 is CSVIRTGGMNTEAFF. In nucleotides, the CDR3 is TGCAGCGTTATTCGGACAGGGGGCATGAACACTGAAGCTTTCTTT. Looking up the rest from reference TRBV29-1 and TRBJ1-1 gives the full variable domain: SAVISQKPSRDICQRGTSLTIQCQVDSQVTMMFWYRQQPGQSLTLIATANQGSEATYESGFVIDKFPISRPNLTFSTLTVSNMSPEDSSIYLCSVIRTGGMNTEAFFGQGTRLTVV.

The chain employs TRBV5-1 and TRBJ2-1; 9 nucleotides agree with TRBD1. Germline trimming cut 0 bases from V and 7 bases from J; bases unmatched to any gene: 5. The germline CDR1 and CDR2 sequences are SGHRS and YFSETQ. The CDR3 has 15 amino acids. In DNA, the CDR3 is TGCGCCAGCAGCTTGGAGGGGACAGGGTTTAATGAGCAGTTCTTC. The encoded protein is CASSLEGTGFNEQFF. The full variable domain, in which reference TRBV5-1 and TRBJ2-1 provide the parts outside the CDR3, is KAGVTQTPRYLIKTRGQQVTLSCSPISGHRSVSWYQQTPGQGLQFLFEYFSETQRNKGNFPGRFSGRQFSNSRSEMNVSTLELGDSALYLCASSLEGTGFNEQFFGPGTRLTVL.

The chain uses TRBV28 and TRBJ1-2; the D gene is possibly TRBD1 (6 bases). With 5 bases removed from V and 5 bases from J, the gap between germline ends came to 24 bases. The germline V gene encodes CDR1 MDHEN and CDR2 SYDVKM. The CDR3 totals 17 residues. DNA of the CDR3: TGTGCCAGCAGTCAGTTTGGGACCTGGGGGACAAGTTATGGCTACACCTTC. As protein: CASSQFGTWGTSYGYTF.

On this clone: A much larger clone differs from this one at a single base, so this may be a read error. The chain uses TRBV7-9 and TRBJ2-5, with D possibly TRBD2 on 6 matching bases. This CDR3 region has 13 residues. CDR1 SEHNR and CDR2 FQNEAQ come from the germline V gene (reference sequence). Trimming pared 4 bases from V and 5 bases from J, leaving 11 bases between. CDR3 in amino acids: CASSSNGGETQYF. The CDR3 DNA reads as TGTGCCAGCAGCTCCAATGGGGGGGAGACCCAGTACTTC.

The chain recombines TRBV9 with TRBJ1-3; D unresolved. Germline CDR1 and CDR2: SGDLS and YYNGEE. This CDR3 comprises 17 residues. The ends were cut back, 0 bases at V and 0 bases at J, with 13 bases in the middle. The CDR3 protein is CASSVEIEITSGNTIYF. The DNA for the CDR3 is TGTGCCAGCAGCGTAGAGATAGAGATCACCTCTGGAAACACCATATATTTT.

This clone was counted between two and nine times. This chain uses TRBV19 with TRBJ1-5, with TRBD1 matching over 7 bases. V gave up 3 bases and J gave up 2 bases; unmatched junction bases: 4. The CDR3 has 15 residues. Germline lookup yields CDR1 LNHDA and CDR2 SQIVND (reference sequence). CDR3: CASSIRQGGNQPQHF. CDR3 DNA sequence: TGTGCCAGTAGTATTAGACAGGGAGGCAATCAGCCCCAGCATTTT.